A selection of T cell receptor beta chains follows, all from one sample in a study of blood T cell repertoires in COVID-19. TCRdb's copy holds only in-frame clones and misses some; the assay was immunoSEQ multiplex PCR. The sample lists 250,000 to 350,000 clones; around 89% were seen once. The sequencing input was PBMCs or T cells enriched from blood (not recorded which). All receptors come from a woman in her late teens or twenties with acute COVID-19. CDR3s include the opening cysteine and the closing phenylalanine or tryptophan. Size values are once, few and many counts, or a class for expanded clones, and some rows have none.

size: few
J: TRBJ2-2
V: TRBV5-1
CDR3: CASSLGGQGIAGELFF

size: -
J: TRBJ1-2
V: TRBV28
CDR3: CASRLGQSYGYTF

size: -
J: TRBJ2-3
V: TRBV7-3
CDR3: CASSLMSGTPAGTQYF

size: -
J: TRBJ1-2
V: TRBV3-1/TRBV3-2
CDR3: CASSPQVNYGYTF

size: -
J: TRBJ2-1
V: TRBV2
CDR3: CASSAGLAATRGVFF

size: once
J: TRBJ2-3
V: TRBV24-1
CDR3: CATSAGTSTDTQYF

size: -
J: TRBJ2-1
V: TRBV5-1
CDR3: CASSLGDYYNEQFF

size: -
J: TRBJ2-5
V: TRBV28
CDR3: CATRTSGMPLGETQYF

size: -
J: TRBJ2-7
V: TRBV6-5
CDR3: CASSPGTSGHYEQYF

size: -
J: TRBJ2-1
V: TRBV27
CDR3: CASGLSTYNEQFF

size: -
J: TRBJ1-1
V: TRBV5-6
CDR3: CASSLGSRAAFF

size: -
J: TRBJ2-4
V: TRBV3-1/TRBV3-2
CDR3: CASSPGSGSGNIQYF

size: -
J: TRBJ2-5
V: TRBV2
CDR3: CASKRDFGETQYF

size: -
J: TRBJ1-3
V: TRBV18
CDR3: CASSGNLGGNTIYF

size: -
J: TRBJ1-5
V: TRBV7-9
CDR3: CASSLGSGRFHQPQHF

size: -
J: TRBJ2-7
V: TRBV19
CDR3: CASSKQGANYEQYF

size: -
J: TRBJ1-1
V: TRBV5-6
CDR3: CASSRRSEAFF

size: -
J: TRBJ2-3
V: TRBV11-3
CDR3: CASSPRGGASTDTQYF

size: -
J: TRBJ1-6
V: TRBV7-9
CDR3: CASSLDFGTDNSPLHF

size: -
J: TRBJ1-5
V: TRBV19
CDR3: CASAGQGASNQPQHF

size: -
J: TRBJ1-5
V: TRBV29-1
CDR3: CSVARGTNQPQHF

size: -
J: TRBJ1-5
V: TRBV12-3/TRBV12-4
CDR3: CASSRQKTQPQHF

size: -
J: TRBJ1-2
V: TRBV11-2
CDR3: CASSLDQDLGYTF

size: -
J: TRBJ2-5
V: TRBV28
CDR3: CASILSGGETQYF

size: -
J: TRBJ2-2
V: TRBV27
CDR3: CASTRLGAVTGELFF

size: -
J: TRBJ1-3
V: TRBV29-1
CDR3: CSVETGWLGQNSGNTIYF

size: -
J: TRBJ2-5
V: TRBV28
CDR3: CASSSSGTSGAPQETQYF

size: -
J: TRBJ1-1
V: TRBV20-1
CDR3: CSASGAQRSNTEAFF